This TCR beta chain was sequenced for a study of blood T cell repertoires in COVID-19. Study at large: Acute-phase and convalescent COVID-19 samples originated in the United States, Italy and Spain.

Sequencing used immunoSEQ multiplex PCR; TCRdb keeps in-frame clones, though not all of them. The sample contains 110,000 to 150,000 clones, 88% of which appear only once. The CDR3 runs 14 residues. The germline CDR1 and CDR2 sequences are MNHEY and SVGEGT. Trimming took 2 bases from V and 1 from J; bases not matched to a gene: 0. The origin of this receptor is a man in his fifties with active or convalescent COVID-19. The chain combines TRBV6-2 or TRBV6-3 with TRBJ2-7, with TRBD2 identical over 9 bases. The sequenced sample was peripheral blood. The CDR3 region is CASSYAGGSYEQYF. Written as DNA, the CDR3 is TGTGCCAGCAGTTACGCGGGAGGGTCCTACGAGCAGTACTTC.